A single sample gave rise to the 7 T cell receptor beta chains below, sequenced in a study of T cell repertoires in aging, cancer and after chemotherapy. Rearranged V-D-J TRB sequences were amplified with a mixed TRB-A/B primer pool. TCRdb re-derived calls from the multiplex PCR reads in MiXCR, one entry per CDR3 protein. Of about 5,200 distinct CDR3 sequences listed, over 25% were seen once; the top ten hold about 5.9%. The template was genomic DNA from peripheral blood, not RNA. Sample: blood. Source of these receptors: a human donor in good health.

This clonotype was observed a few times. V gene TRBV5-4 combines with J gene TRBJ2-1; 11 bases fit TRBD2. V gave up 5 bases and J gave up 2 bases; unmatched junction bases: 6. From germline, CDR1 is SGHNT and CDR2 YYREEE (reference sequence). This CDR3 is built from 16 residues. CDR3 bases: TGTGCCAGCAGTTCTGTAGCGGGAGGGCCCTACAATGAGCAGTTCTTC. This sequence encodes CASSSVAGGPYNEQFF.

This clonotype qualifies as medium-sized. The chain uses TRBV19 and TRBJ1-2; 7 nucleotides agree with TRBD1. This CDR3 is 14 amino acids long. Germline V gene lookup returns CDR1 LNHDA and CDR2 SQIVND (reference sequence). The V and J ends lost 7 bases and 8 bases, in that order; junction bases with no gene match: 13. CDR3 residues: CASTRQGNSRGYTF. In DNA form, the CDR3 reads TGTGCCAGTACGAGACAGGGAAATTCGCGGGGCTACACCTTC.

The rearrangement uses TRBV6-5 and TRBJ1-6, with D possibly being TRBD1 (6 bases). The germline V gene has CDR1 MNHEY and CDR2 SVGAGI. Trimming shortened V by 5 bases and J by 2 bases, and 16 bases separated the two germline ends. The CDR3 runs to 17 residues. The CDR3 sequence: CASSLTGIRTYNSPLHF. The CDR3, as DNA: TGTGCCAGCAGTCTTACAGGGATAAGGACCTATAATTCACCCCTCCACTTT.

This clonotype counts as medium-sized. This chain links TRBV5-6 with TRBJ2-7, with a weak D call TRBD1 (6 bases). This CDR3 is built from 14 residues. CDR1 and CDR2 from the germline V gene are SGHDT and YYEEEE. With 0 bases removed from V and 2 bases from J, the gap between germline ends came to 9 bases. The DNA of the CDR3 is TGTGCCAGCAGCTTGGACAGGGCTACCTACGAGCAGTACTTC. Translation gives CASSLDRATYEQYF.

In its sample, this clonotype was seen a few times. The chain recombines TRBV15 with TRBJ1-4, with TRBD1 identical over 7 bases. Germline assignment: CDR1 LNHNV and CDR2 YYDKDF (reference sequence). The CDR3 loop spans 16 amino acids. V dropped 2 bases and J dropped 3; count of bases not matched to a gene: 6. This CDR3 reads CATSRKTGFANEKLFF. CDR3 in DNA: TGTGCCACCAGCAGAAAGACAGGGTTCGCTAATGAAAAACTGTTTTTT. Looking up the rest from reference TRBV15 and TRBJ1-4 gives the full variable domain: DAMVIQNPRYQVTQFGKPVTLSCSQTLNHNVMYWYQQKSSQAPKLLFHYYDKDFNNEADTPDNFQSRRPNTSFCFLDIRSPGLGDTAMYLCATSRKTGFANEKLFFGSGTQLSVL.

The V and J genes are TRBV5-6 and TRBJ2-1; no clear D. With 0 bases removed from V and 4 bases from J, the gap between germline ends came to 11 bases. Germline values: CDR1 SGHDT, CDR2 YYEEEE. CDR3 size: 15 residues. CDR3 residues: CASSLGPQAYNEQFF. The DNA of the CDR3 is TGTGCCAGCAGCTTGGGACCGCAGGCATACAATGAGCAGTTCTTC.

By proportion, this clonotype is medium-sized. The CDR3 reads CASTIGDTQYF. DNA of the CDR3: TGTGCCAGCACCATAGGAGATACGCAGTATTTT. The rearrangement links TRBV6-1 to TRBJ2-3, with no clear D. V lost 7 bases and J lost 5, with 7 bases in between. Germline lookup yields CDR1 MNHNS and CDR2 SASEGT. The CDR3 is made up of 11 amino acids.